Listed below are T cell receptor beta chains from one sample, sequenced in a study of identical twins. TCRdb processed the 5' RACE reads anew with MiXCR; each CDR3 protein has one entry. The sample has more than 600,000 distinct CDR3 sequences, about 20% seen once; the top ten hold about 12%. The data were also submitted as part of a second study, on T cells expressing NK-cell markers.

Sequenced material: PBMCs. The receptors come from a woman younger than 35 in good health. Each CDR3 is given with its conserved first and last residue. The D gene is left open where the match is weak. The size entry is marked missing in some rows and otherwise reads once, few, many or a size class.

size: .
D: TRBD2
V: TRBV29-1
J: TRBJ2-7
DNA: TGCAGCGTTGTTGATGGCGGGAGGGCTTCCTACGAGCAGTACTTC
CDR3: CSVVDGGRASYEQYF

size: .
D: TRBD2
V: TRBV5-1
J: TRBJ2-1
DNA: TGCGCCAGCAGCTTGGGGTCTAGCGGGTTGAATGAGCAGTTCTTC
CDR3: CASSLGSSGLNEQFF

size: .
D: .
V: TRBV5-5
J: TRBJ2-1
DNA: TGTGCCAGCAGCTTATCTGTGCGGGGTCCTCTTAGCAATGAGCAGTTCTTC
CDR3: CASSLSVRGPLSNEQFF

size: .
D: .
V: TRBV2
J: TRBJ2-3
DNA: TGTGCCAGCAGCCCTACCGATACTAGCACAGATACGCAGTATTTT
CDR3: CASSPTDTSTDTQYF

size: few
D: .
V: TRBV20-1
J: TRBJ1-2
DNA: TGCAGTGCTACGGCCCCGGAGGCCAACTATGGCTACACCTTC
CDR3: CSATAPEANYGYTF

size: few
D: .
V: TRBV13
J: TRBJ1-6
DNA: TGTGCCAGCAGCTTCGGGCGGGACTCCTATAATTCACCCCTCCACTTT
CDR3: CASSFGRDSYNSPLHF

size: .
D: .
V: TRBV5-1
J: TRBJ1-2
DNA: TGCGCCAGCAGCAATACGGATGGCTACACCTTC
CDR3: CASSNTDGYTF

size: few
D: TRBD2
V: TRBV6-2/TRBV6-3
J: TRBJ2-3
DNA: TGTGCCAGCAGTTGGACTAGCGGAGATACGCAGTATTTT
CDR3: CASSWTSGDTQYF

size: few
D: .
V: TRBV5-1
J: TRBJ2-7
DNA: TGCGCCAGCAGCTTGGGACGCGGGGGCTCTACCTACGAGCAGTACTTC
CDR3: CASSLGRGGSTYEQYF

size: .
D: TRBD1
V: TRBV7-2
J: TRBJ1-6
DNA: TGTGCCAGCAGCCGTCGGGGGACAGCGGATTCACCCCTCCACTTT
CDR3: CASSRRGTADSPLHF

size: few
D: TRBD1
V: TRBV6-1
J: TRBJ2-1
DNA: TGTGCCACCTCCTCGGGACAGGGGAAGAGTGAGCAGTTCTTC
CDR3: CATSSGQGKSEQFF

size: .
D: .
V: TRBV19
J: TRBJ2-2
DNA: TGTGCCAGTTTCCCGGCGAATCGGAGGTCCACCGGGGAGCTGTTTTTT
CDR3: CASFPANRRSTGELFF

size: few
D: .
V: TRBV12-3/TRBV12-4
J: TRBJ2-7
DNA: TGTGCCAGCAGTCCACAGGGATACGACGAGCAGTACTTC
CDR3: CASSPQGYDEQYF

size: .
D: .
V: TRBV2
J: TRBJ2-7
DNA: TGTGCCAGCAGTGGTCTAGTCGGCTCCTACGAGCAGTACTTC
CDR3: CASSGLVGSYEQYF

size: few
D: .
V: TRBV12-3/TRBV12-4
J: TRBJ1-4
DNA: TGTGCCAGCACCAGGGAGTCGGGGAAAAAACTGTTTTTT
CDR3: CASTRESGKKLFF

size: .
D: TRBD2
V: TRBV6-1
J: TRBJ2-3
DNA: TGTGCCAGCAGGCTACTAGCGGGTGGCGCAGATACGCAGTATTTT
CDR3: CASRLLAGGADTQYF

size: .
D: .
V: TRBV20-1
J: TRBJ2-3
DNA: TGCAGTGCCCCCCCCAGATCTAGCACAGATACGCAGTATTTT
CDR3: CSAPPRSSTDTQYF

size: .
D: TRBD2
V: TRBV3-1
J: TRBJ2-1
DNA: TGTGCCAGCAGCCTTAGCGGGAGGGCCAATGAGCAGTTCTTC
CDR3: CASSLSGRANEQFF

size: .
D: TRBD1
V: TRBV9
J: TRBJ2-1
DNA: TGTGCCAGCAGCGCGACCGGGACAGGGCTCCGTGAGCAGTTCTTC
CDR3: CASSATGTGLREQFF

size: many
D: .
V: TRBV9
J: TRBJ2-4
DNA: TGTGCCAGCAGCGCGCAGGGTAAGATTGGAGACATTCAGTACTTC
CDR3: CASSAQGKIGDIQYF

size: few
D: .
V: TRBV7-2
J: TRBJ2-7
DNA: TGTGCCAGCAGCTTGGGTTCCCCTTTCTACGAGCAGTACTTC
CDR3: CASSLGSPFYEQYF

size: .
D: .
V: TRBV5-5
J: TRBJ2-3
DNA: TGTGCCAGCAGCTTAACAGCAGTCACAGATACGCAGTATTTT
CDR3: CASSLTAVTDTQYF

size: once
D: TRBD1
V: TRBV7-9
J: TRBJ2-4
DNA: TGTGCCAGCAGTTCGATTACAGGGGGCACGACCAAAAACATTCAGTACTTC
CDR3: CASSSITGGTTKNIQYF

size: .
D: .
V: TRBV12-3/TRBV12-4
J: TRBJ2-2
DNA: TGTGCCAGCAGTACCAGGACAGTCCCTTCGTTCGGGGAGCTGTTTTTT
CDR3: CASSTRTVPSFGELFF

size: .
D: TRBD2
V: TRBV4-1
J: TRBJ2-1
DNA: TGCGCCAGCAGCCTCAGAACTAGCGCAATCTACAATGAGCAGTTCTTC
CDR3: CASSLRTSAIYNEQFF

size: many
D: .
V: TRBV6-5
J: TRBJ2-7
DNA: TGTGCCAGCGGAACAGCTTTATTAACTACCTCCTACGAGCAGTACTTC
CDR3: CASGTALLTTSYEQYF

size: .
D: TRBD2
V: TRBV4-1
J: TRBJ2-2
DNA: TGCGCCAGCAGCCAACCGGGACTAGCGGAATACACCGGGGAGCTGTTTTTT
CDR3: CASSQPGLAEYTGELFF

size: few
D: TRBD1
V: TRBV12-3/TRBV12-4
J: TRBJ1-6
DNA: TGTGCCAGCAGCCAAGACAGGGCTTCCTATTCACCCCTCCACTTT
CDR3: CASSQDRASYSPLHF

size: .
D: .
V: TRBV5-1
J: TRBJ2-3
DNA: TGCGCCAGCAGCCGAGGGACGGACACAGATACGCAGTATTTT
CDR3: CASSRGTDTDTQYF

size: .
D: .
V: TRBV27
J: TRBJ2-3
DNA: TGTGCCAGCAGTTTGAAGGCGGGAAGATACACAGATACGCAGTATTTT
CDR3: CASSLKAGRYTDTQYF

size: .
D: TRBD1
V: TRBV5-1
J: TRBJ1-2
DNA: TGCGCCAGCAGCTTGGATTGGGACAGGGAAGTTTACGGCTACACCTTC
CDR3: CASSLDWDREVYGYTF

size: few
D: .
V: TRBV12-3/TRBV12-4
J: TRBJ1-1
DNA: TGTGCCAGCAGAGATCAGGGGAGGGACACTGAAGCTTTCTTT
CDR3: CASRDQGRDTEAFF